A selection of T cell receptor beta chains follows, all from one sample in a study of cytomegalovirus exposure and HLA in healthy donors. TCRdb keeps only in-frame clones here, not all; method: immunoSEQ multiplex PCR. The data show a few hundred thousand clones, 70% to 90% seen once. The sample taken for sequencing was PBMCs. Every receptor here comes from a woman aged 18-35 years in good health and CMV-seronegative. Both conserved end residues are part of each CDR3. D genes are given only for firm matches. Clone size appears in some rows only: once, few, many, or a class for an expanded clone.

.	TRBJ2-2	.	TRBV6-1	TGTGCCAGCAGCCTAGACAGATACACCGGGGAGCTGTTTTTT	CASSLDRYTGELFF
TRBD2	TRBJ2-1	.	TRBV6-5	TGTGCCAGCAGTTACTCAAGCGGGAGTCGTGGCGAGCAGTTCTTC	CASSYSSGSRGEQFF
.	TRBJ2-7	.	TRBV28	TGTGCCAGCAGCCGTACAGGGTATGACGAGCAGTACTTC	CASSRTGYDEQYF
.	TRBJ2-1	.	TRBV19	TGTGCCAGTAGTAAATCGATGAGTTCTCTTATTACGAATGAGCAGTTCTTC	CASSKSMSSLITNEQFF
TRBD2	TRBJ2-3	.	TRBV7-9	TGTGCCAGCAGCACCAGAGTGGGAGGGAGCACAGATACGCAGTATTTT	CASSTRVGGSTDTQYF
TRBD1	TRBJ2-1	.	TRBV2	TGTGCCATAGCGAAAGGGACAGGGTACAATGAGCAGTTCTTC	CAIAKGTGYNEQFF
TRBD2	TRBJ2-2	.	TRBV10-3	TGTGCCATCAGTGCCGGGACTAGCGGGAGTCGGTACACCGGGGAGCTGTTTTTT	CAISAGTSGSRYTGELFF
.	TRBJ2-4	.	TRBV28	TGTGCCAGCAGCGGCCAGGGAGGAAACATTCAGTACTTC	CASSGQGGNIQYF
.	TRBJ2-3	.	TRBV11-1	TGTGCCAGCAGCTCTCGGGAGAGCACAGATACGCAGTATTTT	CASSSRESTDTQYF
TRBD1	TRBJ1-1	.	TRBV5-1	TGCGCCAGCAGCCCACCGGGACCGACAGGGAGCACTGAAGCTTTCTTT	CASSPPGPTGSTEAFF
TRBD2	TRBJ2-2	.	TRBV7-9	TGTGCCAGCAGCCCCGGGACTAGCACCGGGGAGCTGTTTTTT	CASSPGTSTGELFF
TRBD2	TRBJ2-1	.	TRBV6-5	TGTGCCAGCAGCCAGCGGGGCAAAAACTACAATGAGCAGTTCTTC	CASSQRGKNYNEQFF
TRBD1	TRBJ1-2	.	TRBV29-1	TGCAGCGTTGAAGACCCGTTGACAGGGGGGTATGGCTACACCTTC	CSVEDPLTGGYGYTF
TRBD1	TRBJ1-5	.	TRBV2	TGTGCCAGCAGCGCGCGAAGACAGGGTGCCGGTCAGCCCCAGCATTTT	CASSARRQGAGQPQHF
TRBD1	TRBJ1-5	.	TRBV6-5	TGTGCCAGCAGTCCATCGACAGGGGATAATCAGCCCCAGCATTTT	CASSPSTGDNQPQHF
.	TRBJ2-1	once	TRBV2	TGTGCCAGCAGTGAGGGGCTACCCGAGCAGTTCTTC	CASSEGLPEQFF
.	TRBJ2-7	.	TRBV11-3	TGTGCCAGCAGCTTAGATTCCAGGGGCGAGCAGTACTTC	CASSLDSRGEQYF
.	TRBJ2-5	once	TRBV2	TGTGCCAGCAGTGGCCAGGGAAAGGAGACCCAGTACTTC	CASSGQGKETQYF
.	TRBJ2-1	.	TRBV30	TGTGCCTGGAGGAGGGGGGGGCTCGGAAATGAGCAGTTCTTC	CAWRRGGLGNEQFF
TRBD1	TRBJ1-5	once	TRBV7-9	TGTGCCAGCAGCTTAGGACAGGGAGAGGGCTGGGGGGAGCCCCAGCATTTT	CASSLGQGEGWGEPQHF